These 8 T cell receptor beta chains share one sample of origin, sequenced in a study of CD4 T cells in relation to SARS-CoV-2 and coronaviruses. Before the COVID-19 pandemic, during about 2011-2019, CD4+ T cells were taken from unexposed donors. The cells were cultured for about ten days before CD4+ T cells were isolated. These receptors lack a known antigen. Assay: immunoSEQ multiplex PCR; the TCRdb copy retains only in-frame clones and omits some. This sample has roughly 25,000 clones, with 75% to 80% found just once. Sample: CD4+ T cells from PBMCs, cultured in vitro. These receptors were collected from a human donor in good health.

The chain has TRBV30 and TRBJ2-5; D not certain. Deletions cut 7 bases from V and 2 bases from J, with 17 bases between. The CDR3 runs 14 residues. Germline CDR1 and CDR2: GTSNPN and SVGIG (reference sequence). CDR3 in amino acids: CAFLRHGLQETQYF. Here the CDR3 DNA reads TGTGCCTTCCTAAGGCATGGGCTACAAGAGACCCAGTACTTC. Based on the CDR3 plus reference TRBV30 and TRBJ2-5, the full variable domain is SQTIHQWPATLVQPVGSPLSLECTVEGTSNPNLYWYRQAAGRGLQLLFYSVGIGQISSEVPQNLSASRPQDRQFILSSKKLLLSDSGFYLCAFLRHGLQETQYFGPGTRLLVL.

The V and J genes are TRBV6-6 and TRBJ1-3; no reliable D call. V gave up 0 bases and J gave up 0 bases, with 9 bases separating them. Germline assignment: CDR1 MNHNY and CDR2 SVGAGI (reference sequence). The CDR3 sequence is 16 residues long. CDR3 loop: CASSYSVEGSGNTIYF. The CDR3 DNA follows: TGTGCCAGCAGTTACTCGGTGGAAGGCTCTGGAAACACCATATATTTT.

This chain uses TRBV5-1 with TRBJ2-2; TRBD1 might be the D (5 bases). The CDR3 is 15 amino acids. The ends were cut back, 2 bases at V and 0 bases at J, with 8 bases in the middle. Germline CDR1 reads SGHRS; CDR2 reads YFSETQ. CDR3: CASSFDRTNTGELFF. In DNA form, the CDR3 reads TGCGCCAGCAGCTTCGACAGAACGAACACCGGGGAGCTGTTTTTT.

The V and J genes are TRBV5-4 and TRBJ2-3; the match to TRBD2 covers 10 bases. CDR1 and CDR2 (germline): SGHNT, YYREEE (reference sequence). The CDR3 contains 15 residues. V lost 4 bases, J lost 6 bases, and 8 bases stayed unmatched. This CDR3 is CASSAFGSGRDTQYF. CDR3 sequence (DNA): TGTGCCAGCAGCGCCTTTGGTAGCGGGAGGGATACGCAGTATTTT.

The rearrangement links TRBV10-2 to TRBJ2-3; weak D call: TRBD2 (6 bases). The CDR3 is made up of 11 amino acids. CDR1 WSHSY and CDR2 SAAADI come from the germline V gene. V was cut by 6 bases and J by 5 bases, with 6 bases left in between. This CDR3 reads CASRGGDTQYF. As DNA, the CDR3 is TGCGCCAGCAGGGGGGGAGATACGCAGTATTTT.

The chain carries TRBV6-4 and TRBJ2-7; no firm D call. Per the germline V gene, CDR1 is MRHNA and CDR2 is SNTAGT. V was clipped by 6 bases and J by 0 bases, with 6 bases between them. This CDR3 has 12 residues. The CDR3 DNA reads TGTGCCAGCAGCGACGACTCCTACGAGCAGTACTTC. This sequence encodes CASSDDSYEQYF.

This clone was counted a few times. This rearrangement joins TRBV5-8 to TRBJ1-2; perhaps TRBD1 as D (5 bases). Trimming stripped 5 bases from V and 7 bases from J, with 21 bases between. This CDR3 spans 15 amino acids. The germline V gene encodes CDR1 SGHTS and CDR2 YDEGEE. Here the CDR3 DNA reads TGTGCCAGCAGTTTTGCGGGCAGGGCGCAGCGTGGCTACACCTTC. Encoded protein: CASSFAGRAQRGYTF.

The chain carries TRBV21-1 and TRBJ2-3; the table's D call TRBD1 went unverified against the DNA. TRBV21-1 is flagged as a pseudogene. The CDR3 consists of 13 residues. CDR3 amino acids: CASSRDTTDTQYF. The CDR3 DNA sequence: TGTGCCAGCAGCCGGGACACCACAGATACGCAGTATTTT.